The table lists the clone carrying this T cell receptor (beta chain) with a few counts. Its antigen is as yet unknown. This entry is derived from a study of cytomegalovirus exposure and HLA in healthy donors. Study-level results: Testing in vitro showed a few CMV-associated chains specific for CMV antigens.

The PCR contained 60 Vbeta and 13 Jbeta primers. Sequenced by immunoSEQ multiplex PCR; TCRdb stores in-frame clones only, minus some. The sample records about 170,000 clones, roughly 82% being singletons. CDR1 is MGHDK and CDR2 is SYGVNS in the germline V gene. The length of the CDR3 is 16 residues. V lost 0 bases, J lost 5 bases, and 13 bases lay in between. This TCR was recovered from a woman aged 50 to 65 in good health and CMV-seropositive. The V call is TRBV25-1, the J call TRBJ1-4; TRBD1 might be the D (6 bases). Sequencing was carried out using PBMCs. The CDR3 DNA reads as TGTGCCAGCAGTGAATATGTTGCAGGGGTAAATGAAAAACTGTTTTTT. It codes for CASSEYVAGVNEKLFF.